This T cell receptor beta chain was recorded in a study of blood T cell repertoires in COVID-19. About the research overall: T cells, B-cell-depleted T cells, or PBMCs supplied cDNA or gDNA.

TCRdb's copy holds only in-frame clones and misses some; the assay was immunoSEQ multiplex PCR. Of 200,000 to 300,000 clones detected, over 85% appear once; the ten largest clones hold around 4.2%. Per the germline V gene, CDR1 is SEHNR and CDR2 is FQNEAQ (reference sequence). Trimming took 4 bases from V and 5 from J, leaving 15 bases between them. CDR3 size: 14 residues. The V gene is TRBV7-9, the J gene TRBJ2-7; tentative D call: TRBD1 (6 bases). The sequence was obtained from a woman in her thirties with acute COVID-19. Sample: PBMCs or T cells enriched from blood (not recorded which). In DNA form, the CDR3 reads TGTGCCAGCAGCTCCCGCCGGGACATCAACGAGCAGTACTTC. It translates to CASSSRRDINEQYF. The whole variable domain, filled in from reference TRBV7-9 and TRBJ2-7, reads DTGVSQNPRHKITKRGQNVTFRCDPISEHNRLYWYRQTLGQGPEFLTYFQNEAQLEKSRLLSDRFSAERPKGSFSTLEIQRTEQGDSAMYLCASSSRRDINEQYFGPGTRLTVT.